This is a list of T cell receptor beta chains from one sample in a study of blood T cell repertoires in COVID-19. The table came from immunoSEQ multiplex PCR; TCRdb's copy has only in-frame clones and leaves some out. The sample comprises 72,000 or so clones, approximately 86% of which are singletons, and roughly 14% rests with the top ten. Source material: peripheral blood. The receptors come from a woman aged 55-70 years with acute or convalescent COVID-19. CDR3s include the opening cysteine and the closing phenylalanine or tryptophan. The order of the fields is CDR3 length, clone size, V gene, CDR3 protein. The size field is filled for only some rows; it gives once, few, many or a size class.

>15|.|TRBV27
CASSSPGQVPEKLFF
>14|.|TRBV19
CASSAGLIYNEQFF
>15|.|TRBV5-6
CASSLDRGNNQPQHF
>13|once|TRBV6-2/TRBV6-3
CASSPAGSYEQYF
>15|.|TRBV3-1/TRBV3-2
CASSQATGWDTEAFF
>14|.|TRBV6-2/TRBV6-3
CASSIRGRIPEAFF
>14|.|TRBV9
CASSEDLPGPPLHF
>16|.|TRBV7-9
CASSRLAGTLSETQYF
>14|.|TRBV9
CASKGGEWDSGYTF
>15|.|TRBV6-5
CASSYGQDPGNTIYF
>13|once|TRBV6-2/TRBV6-3
CASSSIQEYTQYF
>15|.|TRBV19
CASSPQRGTQETQYF
>15|.|TRBV6-1
CASSEGLAASYEQYF
>14|.|TRBV6-5
CASSPFAGGYEQYF
>15|.|TRBV30
CAWSVQGGTQETQYF
>14|.|TRBV18
CASSPQEFEVEAFF
>14|.|TRBV18
CASSPGQLQETQYF
>12|.|TRBV3-1/TRBV3-2
CASSLEGDTQYF
>13|.|TRBV2
CASSPRGTHEQYF
>16|.|TRBV24-1
CATSDPSGEGTGELFF
>14|.|TRBV7-9
CASSLGDSRSGYTF
>15|.|TRBV7-6
CASSNHRGRLDTQYF
>14|.|TRBV5-1
CASSLSGADTEAFF
>14|once|TRBV19
CASSIGGGNTEAFF
>14|.|TRBV6-1
CASSEQGLTGELFF
>16|once|TRBV18
CASSLTQGAGTGELFF
>15|.|TRBV5-1
CASSSTGGRTYEQYF
>14|.|TRBV2
CAGRTGVNTGELFF
>16|.|TRBV5-1
CASSLGTGQGLEKLFF
>15|few|TRBV27
CASRGGASYNSPLHF
>13|.|TRBV27
CASSPKRTDTQYF
>16|few|TRBV5-5
CASSIFPGLANNEQYF
>13|.|TRBV3-1/TRBV3-2
CASSQNRGTEAFF
>17|once|TRBV18
CASSPNPWDRESYEQYF
>16|.|TRBV12-2
CASRLARLAFGYEQYF
>15|.|TRBV4-1
CASSQVDSDNSPLHF
>15|.|TRBV11-1
CASSTQTGDWDTQYF
>17|.|TRBV5-1
CASSFVGYAAAGTEAFF
>13|few|TRBV7-2
CASNGGRGETQYF
>17|.|TRBV2
CASSDILSTGGLYEQYF
>15|once|TRBV7-8
CASSSSPQEGDTQYF
>14|.|TRBV5-1
CASSLKQDNSPLHF
>12|.|TRBV30
CASRVSGNTIYF
>15|.|TRBV27
CASSFRQPANYGYTF
>16|.|TRBV6-6
CASRPQGLSYNSPLHF
>17|.|TRBV7-9
CASSLGETSGDYNEQFF
>14|once|TRBV5-1
CASSLTQNTGELFF
>15|.|TRBV14
CASSPTGGNNSPLHF
>13|.|TRBV7-2
CASSQRQGPGAFF
>16|.|TRBV19
CATTGGADYYNSPLHF
>14|.|TRBV9
CASSVGGGRGEAFF
>14|.|TRBV18
CASSPTTTPWEQYF
>20|.|TRBV7-8
CASSQTPSIRGSVATGELFF
>17|.|TRBV5-1
CASSPSRTSGGKDTQYF
>14|once|TRBV27
CASSLFGGGYGYTF
>16|.|TRBV4-2
CASSLTGGGPHNEQFF